This T cell receptor (beta chain) stems from a study of monozygotic twins with inflammatory bowel disease. The germline gives CDR1 LGHDT, CDR2 YNNKEL (reference sequence). CDR3 length equals 16 residues. Per individual sample, eight separate reactions were used to make cDNA. TCRdb reprocessed the 5' RACE reads, keeping one entry per CDR3 protein, no DNA. In all, the sample yields fewer than 350,000 distinct CDR3 sequences. General observations from the study: Results did not support any single strong IBD-associated signal or clonotype.

On this clonotype: What it binds is not known.

This clonotype originated in a human donor with ulcerative colitis or Crohn's disease, or a healthy co-twin of an affected twin (not recorded which). Sequences were obtained from blood. The V call is TRBV3-1, the J call TRBJ1-1; TCRdb indicates TRBD1, and absent DNA this call remains unverified. The CDR3 here is CASSQDAGSRNTEAFF.